This TCR beta chain was identified in a study of blood T cells in healthy people across ages. Overall study results and limits: What prevented conclusive comparison of naive and antigen-experienced cells was that PBMCs were unsorted.

There are many counts of this clonotype. Its antigen is not identified. Germline is not matched at one junction end, which may reflect a read error. At least 7 million PBMCs were isolated per sample. This CDR3 comprises 12 residues. Germline V gene lookup returns CDR1 SGHRS and CDR2 YFSETQ. Alongside a J-beta primer mix, a sample-barcoded 5' primer served in a second PCR lasting about 6 to 12 cycles. TCRdb re-analysed the 5' RACE reads in MiXCR, keeping a single row per CDR3 protein. The sample has around 690,000 distinct CDR3 sequences; around 54% are singletons. V is TRBV5-1 and J is TRBJ1-1; perhaps TRBD1 as D (6 bases). Material for sequencing was blood. This receptor was identified in a man in his sixties in good health. The CDR3 reads CASSLQGTEAFF. As DNA, the CDR3 is TGTGCCAGCAGCCTACAGGGCACTGAAGCTTTCTTT.